This T cell receptor (beta chain) was recovered during a study of blood T cell repertoires in COVID-19. Study background: Samples of COVID-19 (acute and convalescent) were obtained from the United States, Italy and Spain. T cells, B-cell-depleted T cells, or PBMCs supplied cDNA or gDNA.

Germline CDR1 is SGDLS and CDR2 is YYNGEE. The CDR3 is 16 residues long. V lost 4 bases to trimming and J lost 7 bases; unmatched junction nucleotides: 11. Per the original methods: Reference gene primer amplification in the assay estimated nucleated cell counts. Libraries were prepared by immunoSEQ multiplex PCR; TCRdb keeps only in-frame clonotypes and omits some of them. That table gives V, J and clone size, and the DNA gave D and trimming. The table has 95,000 to 100,000 clones, about 85% seen once. The receptor's source is a woman aged 70-85 years with active or convalescent COVID-19. The genes are TRBV9 and TRBJ2-1; 10 nucleotides agree with TRBD2. The sample taken for sequencing was peripheral blood. The CDR3 is CASSPGLAGVGNEQFF. The CDR3 DNA is TGTGCCAGCAGCCCTGGGCTAGCGGGGGTGGGGAATGAGCAGTTCTTC.